Listed below are T cell receptor beta chains from one sample, sequenced in a study of CD8+ T cells in alopecia areata. The assay was immunoSEQ multiplex PCR, and TCRdb's table has in-frame clones only and misses some. The data hold some 120,000 clones, with over 55% observed a single time. This specimen was CD4+ T cells sorted from blood, taken at week 4, from a patient treated with tofacitinib. The source of these receptors is a human donor with alopecia areata. Each CDR3 is given with its conserved first and last residue. The D gene is left open where the match is weak. Some rows have no size entry. The others give once, few or many, or a class for an expanded clone.

d_call	clone_size	v_call	j_call	cdr3_length	cdr3_aa	cdr3_nt
NA	NA	TRBV29-1	TRBJ2-3	14	CSVDDRRGTDTQYF	TGCAGCGTTGACGACCGCAGGGGAACAGATACGCAGTATTTT
NA	NA	TRBV28	TRBJ2-5	14	CASRTGTPLQTQYF	TGTGCCAGCAGGACCGGGACTCCCCTCCAGACCCAGTACTTC
NA	NA	TRBV30	TRBJ1-2	11	CAWSVWGGYTF	TGTGCCTGGAGTGTGTGGGGTGGCTACACCTTC
NA	few	TRBV6-6	TRBJ1-2	11	CASSYLDGYTF	TGTGCCAGCAGTTACCTTGATGGCTACACCTTC
NA	NA	TRBV5-1	TRBJ2-7	12	CATRGPGSEQYF	TGCGCCACCAGAGGCCCAGGGAGCGAGCAGTACTTC
NA	few	TRBV7-9	TRBJ2-3	17	CASSSRVSSGSTDTQYF	TGTGCCAGCAGCTCCCGAGTTAGTTCAGGGTCCACAGATACGCAGTATTTT
TRBD2	NA	TRBV7-2	TRBJ2-1	15	CASSPTSGTYNEQFF	TGTGCCAGCAGCCCGACTAGCGGTACCTACAATGAGCAGTTCTTC
TRBD1	NA	TRBV27	TRBJ1-2	14	CASSLEDRGYGYTF	TGTGCCAGCAGTTTAGAGGACAGGGGCTATGGCTACACCTTC
TRBD1	few	TRBV29-1	TRBJ1-2	11	CSTGTGYGYTF	TGCAGCACCGGGACAGGGTATGGCTACACCTTC
NA	medium-sized	TRBV10-3	TRBJ2-7	12	CASRRATHEQYF	TGTGCCTCCCGCCGAGCGACCCACGAGCAGTACTTC
NA	NA	TRBV29-1	TRBJ2-7	12	CSVAEQGYEQYF	TGCAGCGTTGCCGAACAGGGTTACGAGCAGTACTTC
TRBD1	NA	TRBV7-2	TRBJ2-2	16	CASSRGTGGHTGELFF	TGTGCCAGCAGCAGGGGGACAGGGGGCCACACCGGGGAGCTGTTTTTT
NA	NA	TRBV10-3	TRBJ2-1	15	CAISAGALGDNEQFF	TGTGCCATCAGTGCTGGGGCATTGGGCGACAATGAGCAGTTCTTC
TRBD1	NA	TRBV5-5	TRBJ1-2	15	CASSPNARGQDGYTF	TGTGCCAGCAGCCCGAACGCGAGGGGGCAGGATGGCTACACCTTC
NA	NA	TRBV28	TRBJ2-7	14	CASSFGTTPYEQYF	TGTGCCAGCAGTTTCGGGACCACCCCCTACGAGCAGTACTTC
NA	NA	TRBV7-2	TRBJ2-5	13	CASSSTSSETQYF	TGTGCCAGCAGTTCGACTAGTTCGGAGACCCAGTACTTC
NA	few	TRBV28	TRBJ2-5	10	CASLGETQYF	TGTGCCAGCTTAGGGGAGACCCAGTACTTC
NA	NA	TRBV25-1	TRBJ1-1	13	CASSERAGRRAFF	TGTGCCAGCAGTGAACGGGCAGGACGCCGTGCTTTCTTT
NA	NA	TRBV4-1	TRBJ2-7	17	CASSQDWARGVRDEQYF	TGCGCCAGCAGCCAAGATTGGGCCAGGGGGGTAAGAGACGAGCAGTACTTC
NA	NA	TRBV5-1	TRBJ1-1	15	CASSLVQGPGTEAFF	TGCGCCAGCAGCTTGGTTCAGGGTCCGGGGACTGAAGCTTTCTTT
TRBD1	NA	TRBV18	TRBJ1-2	14	CASSPDRALEGYTF	TGTGCCAGCTCACCGGACAGGGCCCTAGAGGGCTACACCTTC
NA	NA	TRBV6-5	TRBJ1-2	14	CASTSKGTSYGYTF	TGTGCCAGTACCTCAAAGGGGACTTCCTATGGCTACACCTTC
NA	few	TRBV30	TRBJ2-5	13	CAWSKGNQETQYF	TGTGCCTGGAGTAAAGGAAACCAAGAGACCCAGTACTTC
NA	NA	TRBV11-1	TRBJ2-5	15	CASSTPTGSQETQYF	TGTGCCAGCAGCACACCGACAGGTTCGCAAGAGACCCAGTACTTC
NA	few	TRBV4-1	TRBJ1-1	17	CASSQPGTGTENTEAFF	TGCGCCAGCAGCCAGCCCGGGACCGGGACGGAGAACACTGAAGCTTTCTTT
TRBD2	few	TRBV7-2	TRBJ2-7	18	CASSLAASGRAWSYEQYF	TGTGCCAGCAGCTTAGCAGCTAGCGGGAGGGCCTGGTCCTACGAGCAGTACTTC
TRBD1	NA	TRBV7-9	TRBJ1-5	14	CASSFTGGHQPQHF	TGTGCCAGCAGCTTTACAGGGGGACATCAGCCCCAGCATTTT
NA	NA	TRBV7-9	TRBJ2-2	12	CASSLEYGELFF	TGTGCCAGCAGCTTAGAATACGGGGAGCTGTTTTTT
TRBD2	NA	TRBV7-2	TRBJ2-1	15	CASSLGRERNNEQFF	TGTGCCAGCAGCTTAGGGCGGGAGAGGAACAATGAGCAGTTCTTC
NA	NA	TRBV9	TRBJ1-1	14	CASSVRAMNTEAFF	TGTGCCAGCAGCGTCAGGGCAATGAACACTGAAGCTTTCTTT
NA	NA	TRBV6-6	TRBJ2-2	15	CASSEPGTNTGELFF	TGTGCCAGCAGTGAGCCGGGGACTAACACCGGGGAGCTGTTTTTT
NA	few	TRBV14	TRBJ1-6	17	CASSQDKGQGRNSPLHF	TGTGCCAGCAGCCAAGATAAAGGGCAGGGGAGGAATTCACCCCTCCACTTT
NA	NA	TRBV27	TRBJ2-1	13	CASSWNREGEQFF	TGTGCCAGCAGTTGGAACAGGGAGGGTGAGCAGTTCTTC